This paragraph reports one T cell receptor (beta chain). As yet, its antigen is unknown. Gene names and germline match the mouse. The read comes to an end 1 residue before the CDR3 does, leaving the germline J gene to fill in the end. This CDR3 is 13 amino acids long. Germline V gene data show CDR1 as GKSSPN and CDR2 as SITVG. Trimming shortened V by 1 base and J by 2 bases, and 6 bases separated the two germline ends. These data originate in a study of tissue T cells after allogeneic stem cell transplantation. Study results and limitations: Across patients, clones rarely overlapped, yet motif clusters were shared tissue-specifically. Which tissue TCRs were alloreactive or antigen-specific was not determined. Some clones might be persisting host cells. Limitations included a small, clinically heterogeneous cohort and limited sampling depth.

The protocol was immunoSEQ multiplex PCR, while the TCRdb copy is restricted to in-frame clones and leaves out a portion. The table shows 15,000 to 20,000 clones, with approximately 70% occurring only once. The chain has TRBV31 and TRBJ1-3; no clear D gene. Sequences were obtained from spleen. The TCR was taken from a female BALB/c mouse in good health. The MHC haplotype of the strain is H2-d. The DNA read from the CDR3 is TGTGCCTGGAGTCGACTACCTGGAAATACGCTCTAT. It yields the protein CAWSRLPGNTLY. The full CDR3 protein is CAWSRLPGNTLYF.